This entry is about one TCR beta chain. This clonotype was recorded many times. The antigen it binds to is not known. It has no much larger one-base neighbor in the sample; base qualities were not kept. This sample's time point label indicates: patch test 2, 6 weeks after DPC sensitization. The sample's treatment or condition label, decoded: therapeutic diphenylcyclopropenone sensitization with weekly scalp DPC. At each patch-test visit, blood was drawn before the patch test was applied. Patients were considered eligible if aged 18 to 70, diagnosed with alopecia and deemed suitable for DPC therapy, and patients were excluded if pregnant. Total RNA was extracted from unfractionated whole blood that had been collected in Tempus Blood RNA tubes. As encoded in the germline V gene, CDR1 is KGHSH while CDR2 is LQKENI. Measured from the cysteine to the phenylalanine, the CDR3 is 11 residues long. Only CDR3 DNA remains: 33 bases, in frame from the first base. The V and J ends are trimmed by 3 bases and 6 bases, leaving 4 bases between them.

This entry is derived from a study of human T cells and chemical hapten exposure (dated by TCRdb to the early 2020s). Background for the entire study: For sensitization, 2% DPC in acetone was applied to an approximately 2 cm by approximately 2 cm area of upper inner arm skin. Weekly therapeutic DPC doses were additionally applied to the scalp of patients throughout the approximately 25-week study period. Patch testing on the upper back used Finn chambers containing 0.01% DPC, with scoring done after 6 days according to International Contact Dermatitis Research Group standards. The mostly female patient cohort included alopecia areata with under or over 50% scalp involvement, alopecia totalis and alopecia universalis. Libraries were pooled for sequencing, and per-sample TCR yields varied mainly because of small differences in library volumes within the pool. In alopecia patients, the study followed how the peripheral blood TCR repertoire changed in vivo over primary and secondary sensitization to diphenylcyclopropenone (DPC), a hapten. Blood samples were taken from patients before sensitization (week 0) and then at 2, 6 and about 24 weeks after DPC sensitization. For TCR sequencing, blood came from approximately 29 alopecia patients at anywhere from one to four time points (pre-sensitization, 2, 6 and 24 weeks).

The library was built by means of RACE. Sequencing used a NextSeq 500. During library preparation, unique molecular identifiers were attached to individual cDNA molecules so that TCRs could be counted quantitatively and reproducibly. For every blood RNA sample, sequencing covered both the TCR alpha and TCR beta chains. The source study handled its data this way. Samples had a median of about 96,000 TCRs, with a range from about 23,224 to 700,000. The Decombinator software suite was used to annotate V, J and CDR3 in the TCR reads. To make PS versus PT1 abundance plots, every sample was subsampled to the same number of TCRs (28,000). Expanded TCRs were defined as absent before sensitization and observed at least eight times at the 2-week time point. TCRdb reanalyzed the raw reads on its own, using fastp at Q25 for trimming and MiXCR for clone calling, and kept in-frame beta chains. Each record represents a unique CDR3 protein, reported with the most common genes and DNA among its rows. Clone size and V and J calls follow TCRdb, not the original study. Counted in this sample were more than 80,000 distinct CDR3 sequences; more than 9% of them appeared once. Less than 6.5% of the sample belongs to the ten largest clones.

Summary of the overall study and its limitations: A positive correlation was found between the number of PT1 expanded TCRs and patch test score, with significance reached at thresholds 8, 16 and 32 but not 4. Significantly more large CDR3 similarity clusters were formed by expanded TCRs than by pre-sensitization or healthy control sets, consistent with antigen-driven responses. No change with DPC sensitization was found in the number of TCRs above 1 in 1000 frequency, and no evidence of global repertoire structure alterations was found. Because every patient had alopecia, a presumed autoimmune disease, the patients' immune response might differ from that of healthy individuals. After repeated subsampling, the strength of the expansion versus patch-test correlation and the threshold at which it became significant changed.

Sequenced material: whole blood, taken in connection with sensitization to the hapten diphenylcyclopropenone (DPC). This clonotype originated in a woman aged 50 to 60 with alopecia areata. Some clones in this sample may be carry-over from other donors' samples. The sequence is built from TRBV18 and TRBJ2-3, with no D gene named confidently. In nucleotides, the sequence is TGTGCCAGCTCACCGGTGGATACGCAGTATTTT. Translated, it gives CASSPVDTQYF.